A single sample gave rise to the 25 T cell receptor beta chains below, sequenced in a study of blood T cell repertoires in COVID-19. TCRdb's table, derived via immunoSEQ multiplex PCR, lists solely in-frame clones and lacks some. The repertoire includes 210,000 or so clones, over 75% of them detected once, and about 2.8% sits in the top ten. The sample comprised peripheral blood. Every receptor here comes from a woman older than 75 with active or convalescent COVID-19.

The gene calls are TRBV6-1 and TRBJ1-2; weak D call: TRBD1 (6 bases). This CDR3 spans 14 amino acids. Germline loops: CDR1 MNHNS, CDR2 SASEGT. V was cut by 2 bases and J by 6 bases, with 13 bases left in between. The CDR3 sequence: CASSETNRADGYTF. For the CDR3, the DNA is TGTGCCAGCAGTGAAACTAACAGGGCTGATGGCTACACCTTC.

The rearrangement uses TRBV6-5 and TRBJ1-5; TRBD1 aligns across 10 bases. There are 14 residues in the CDR3. J lost 7 bases, V lost 6 bases, and 6 bases had no gene match. CDR1 MNHEY and CDR2 SVGAGI come from the germline V gene. CDR3 residues: CASRRTGGRQPQHF. As DNA, the CDR3 is TGTGCCAGCAGAAGGACAGGGGGTCGGCAGCCCCAGCATTTT.

The genes are TRBV5-1 and TRBJ2-5; D perhaps matches TRBD2 (7 bases). Trimming pared 4 bases from V and 2 bases from J, leaving 15 bases between. Germline values: CDR1 SGHRS, CDR2 YFSETQ. The CDR3 is 15 residues long. The CDR3 nucleotides are TGCGCCAGCAGCGGGGTCGCGGGGGCTCAAGAGACCCAGTACTTC. This encodes CASSGVAGAQETQYF.

The CDR3 bases are TGTGCCACCACCGGGTGGGACAGAGACTATGGCTACACCTTC. It translates to CATTGWDRDYGYTF. This chain links TRBV19 with TRBJ1-2, with 7 bases lining up with TRBD1. The CDR3 is 14 amino acids. Germline CDR1 is LNHDA and CDR2 is SQIVND (reference sequence). V lost 10 bases and J lost 3; bases outside the gene matches: 11.

The genes are TRBV5-6 and TRBJ1-1, with a tentative D call TRBD1 (6 bases). CDR1 and CDR2 (germline): SGHDT, YYEEEE. V was clipped by 4 bases and J by 5 bases, with 21 bases between them. The CDR3 spans 16 residues. The CDR3 loop reads CASSRDMGATETEAFF. The CDR3 DNA reads TGTGCCAGCAGCCGGGACATGGGGGCTACCGAAACTGAAGCTTTCTTT.

The table lists this clone with a few counts. The chain combines TRBV7-9 with TRBJ1-2; 12 positions match TRBD1. CDR1 SEHNR and CDR2 FQNEAQ come from the germline V gene (reference sequence). Trimming at V came to 4 bases and at J to 4 bases, leaving 4 bases not matched to a gene. The CDR3 totals 15 residues. The CDR3 DNA follows: TGTGCCAGCAGCTGGGACAGGGGGCTAGGCTATGGCTACACCTTC. Its protein product is CASSWDRGLGYGYTF.

The chain joins TRBV7-9 to TRBJ2-7; D perhaps matches TRBD2 (6 bases). There are 14 residues in the CDR3. Trimming cost V 4 bases and J 6 bases, with 16 bases left between them. Germline assignment: CDR1 SEHNR and CDR2 FQNEAQ (reference sequence). The CDR3 coding sequence is TGTGCCAGCAGCTCAGGCGGGGTGGGTTCCGAGCAGTACTTC. Protein: CASSSGGVGSEQYF.

The V gene is TRBV24-1, the J gene TRBJ2-6; 8 bases are a match to TRBD1. The germline CDR1 and CDR2 sequences are KGHDR and SFDVKD. V was pared by 4 bases and J by 3 bases, with 10 bases of the junction left unmatched. This CDR3 comprises 18 residues. CDR3 sequence reads: CATSDSGTGQVGANVLTF. The CDR3 DNA follows: TGTGCCACCAGTGACTCGGGGACAGGCCAGGTTGGGGCCAACGTCCTGACTTTC.

This chain uses TRBV27 with TRBJ2-3; TRBD2 aligns across 9 bases. Germline CDR1 and CDR2: MNHEY and SMNVEV (reference sequence). J lost 2 bases, V lost 1 base, and 7 bases had no gene match. The length of the CDR3 is 17 residues. The CDR3 protein is CASSLFRASGDTDTQYF. The CDR3 bases are TGTGCCAGCAGTTTATTTCGCGCTAGCGGGGACACAGATACGCAGTATTTT.

This chain joins TRBV6-4 and TRBJ1-2, with a weak D call TRBD1 (5 bases). Germline assignment: CDR1 MRHNA and CDR2 SNTAGT. V lost 6 bases and J lost 8, with 16 bases in between. The CDR3 loop spans 13 amino acids. The CDR3 DNA follows: TGTGCCAGCAGACCTGGTGGGGCTGGAGGCTACACCTTC. Translated: CASRPGGAGGYTF.

This chain uses TRBV9 with TRBJ2-3; D uncertain. The V end lost 0 bases, the J end lost 0 bases, and 8 bases lay between the germline ends. This CDR3 is built from 15 residues. Germline V gene lookup returns CDR1 SGDLS and CDR2 YYNGEE. CDR3 amino acids: CASSVVGASTDTQYF. In DNA, the CDR3 is TGTGCCAGCAGCGTAGTCGGAGCTAGCACAGATACGCAGTATTTT.

The V gene is TRBV9, the J gene TRBJ1-6, with TRBD1 matching over 9 bases. Germline lookup yields CDR1 SGDLS and CDR2 YYNGEE. After removal of 4 bases from V and 10 bases from J, the junction contained 9 bases not matched to a gene. The CDR3 length is 15 residues. The CDR3 coding sequence is TGTGCCAGCAGCACCCGGGACAGGGAGAACTCACCCCTCCACTTT. This encodes CASSTRDRENSPLHF.

The V call is TRBV19, the J call TRBJ2-2; possible D gene TRBD1, 5 bases. With 4 bases removed from V and 0 bases from J, the gap between germline ends came to 15 bases. Per germline, CDR1 LNHDA and CDR2 SQIVND (reference sequence). This CDR3 contains 17 residues. As DNA, the CDR3 is TGTGCCAGTAGTAGGGCGTCGATGACAGCGAACACCGGGGAGCTGTTTTTT. Protein product: CASSRASMTANTGELFF.

As for this clone: The same CDR3 arises from other DNA sequences in this sample as well. The CDR3 sequence: CASSLGQGTEAFF. The DNA of the CDR3 is TGTGCCAGCAGCTTAGGGCAGGGCACTGAAGCTTTCTTT. The V gene is TRBV7-9, the J gene TRBJ1-1; perhaps TRBD1 as D (5 bases). Trimming shortened V by 1 base and J by 4 bases, and 7 bases separated the two germline ends. Germline V CDR1 and CDR2: SEHNR, FQNEAQ (reference sequence). This CDR3 is built from 13 residues.

This sequence joins TRBV7-2 and TRBJ2-2; tentatively, D is TRBD2 (7 bases). Germline CDR1 is SGHTA and CDR2 is FQGNSA. Trimming removed 5 bases at V and 0 bases at J, with 13 bases between. There are 16 residues in the CDR3. This CDR3 reads CASSKWGGANTGELFF. For the CDR3, the DNA is TGTGCCAGCAGCAAATGGGGGGGCGCGAACACCGGGGAGCTGTTTTTT.

CDR3 in DNA: TGTGCCACCAGCAGAGGACAGGGGGGATCTGAAGCTTTCTTT. This translates into CATSRGQGGSEAFF. The genes are TRBV15 and TRBJ1-1; TRBD1 matches at 9 bases. CDR3 size: 14 residues. Germline loops: CDR1 LNHNV, CDR2 YYDKDF (reference sequence). V lost 1 base, J lost 6 bases, and 3 bases stayed unmatched. Combining the CDR3 with reference TRBV15 and TRBJ1-1 gives the whole variable domain DAMVIQNPRYQVTQFGKPVTLSCSQTLNHNVMYWYQQKSSQAPKLLFHYYDKDFNNEADTPDNFQSRRPNTSFCFLDIRSPGLGDTAMYLCATSRGQGGSEAFFGQGTRLTVV.

This chain joins TRBV30 and TRBJ1-5, with a tentative D call TRBD1 (5 bases). CDR3 length: 18 residues. V shed 3 bases and J shed 1 base, with 22 bases lying between them. Germline V CDR1 and CDR2: GTSNPN, SVGIG (reference sequence). The CDR3 nucleotides read TGTGCCTGGAGCCTCCCAACAGGAGCCAGAAGGAGCAATCAGCCCCAGCATTTT. Its protein is CAWSLPTGARRSNQPQHF.

The CDR3 sequence: CASSYRGMNTEAFF. In DNA form, the CDR3 reads TGTGCCAGCAGTTACAGGGGAATGAACACTGAAGCTTTCTTT. J is TRBJ1-1 and V is TRBV2, with 7 bases lining up with TRBD1. Germline V CDR1 and CDR2: SNHLY, FYNNEI. V lost 5 bases and J lost 0; bases outside the gene matches: 3. There are 14 residues in the CDR3.

The V gene is TRBV5-4, the J gene TRBJ2-5; 10 positions match TRBD2. Per germline, CDR1 SGHNT and CDR2 YYREEE (reference sequence). The J segment lost 1 base and the V segment lost 0 bases, leaving 3 bases of the junction unmatched. The CDR3 spans 16 residues. The CDR3 sequence: CASSLVGLAVQETQYF. In DNA, the CDR3 is TGTGCCAGCAGCTTGGTAGGACTAGCGGTCCAAGAGACCCAGTACTTC.

The chain is built from TRBV27 and TRBJ1-2, with D possibly being TRBD1 (5 bases). CDR3 size: 15 residues. From germline, CDR1 is MNHEY and CDR2 SMNVEV (reference sequence). Trimming left V 0 bases short and J 4 bases short, with 12 bases between. In DNA form, the CDR3 reads TGTGCCAGCAGTTTATCGACCGGGGGTACCTATGGCTACACCTTC. This sequence encodes CASSLSTGGTYGYTF.

About this clone itself: At one end the junction does not follow the germline gene, possibly because of a read error. This chain uses TRBV7-7 with TRBJ2-5; tentatively, D is TRBD1 (6 bases). Germline V gene sequence: CDR1 SSHAT, CDR2 FNYEAQ (reference sequence). This CDR3 has 13 residues. The CDR3 region has the DNA TGTGCTAGCAGCCAAACAGGGCCAGAGACCCAGTACTTC. As protein: CASSQTGPETQYF.

This rearrangement joins TRBV9 to TRBJ2-2; TRBD1 matches 8 bases. Unmatched junction bases numbered 7, after V lost 3 bases and J lost 6 bases. The CDR3 contains 15 residues. Germline CDR1 is SGDLS and CDR2 is YYNGEE. This CDR3 reads CASSARTGSAGELFF. In DNA form, the CDR3 reads TGTGCCAGCAGCGCCCGGACAGGGTCGGCCGGGGAGCTGTTTTTT.

The chain recombines TRBV28 with TRBJ1-4; 9 nucleotides match TRBD1. Per the germline V gene, CDR1 is MDHEN and CDR2 is SYDVKM. Germline trimming cut 6 bases from V and 4 bases from J; bases unmatched to any gene: 9. The CDR3 has 16 amino acids. In DNA, the CDR3 is TGTGCCAGCAGGTTCACGGGACAGGGACTTAATGAAAAACTGTTTTTT. Translated: CASRFTGQGLNEKLFF.

V is TRBV6-6 and J is TRBJ1-1; D may be TRBD1 (6 bases). CDR1 is MNHNY and CDR2 is SVGAGI in the germline V gene (reference sequence). V lost 6 bases to trimming and J lost 8 bases, with 7 bases between them. CDR3 length equals 10 residues. The CDR3 DNA sequence: TGTGCCAGCAGGGGGACAGAAGCTTTCTTT. It encodes CASRGTEAFF.

The chain couples TRBV19 to TRBJ2-7, with 9 bases that match TRBD1. The CDR3 runs 12 residues. V gave up 7 bases and J gave up 3 bases; unmatched junction bases: 1. Germline CDR1 LNHDA, CDR2 SQIVND (reference sequence). The CDR3 DNA is TGTGCCAGTACGGACAGGGGCTACGAGCAGTACTTC. This encodes CASTDRGYEQYF. The variable domain in full, completed from reference TRBV19 and TRBJ2-7, reads DGGITQSPKYLFRKEGQNVTLSCEQNLNHDAMYWYRQDPGQGLRLIYYSQIVNDFQKGDIAEGYSVSREKKESFPLTVTSAQKNPTAFYLCASTDRGYEQYFGPGTRLTVT.